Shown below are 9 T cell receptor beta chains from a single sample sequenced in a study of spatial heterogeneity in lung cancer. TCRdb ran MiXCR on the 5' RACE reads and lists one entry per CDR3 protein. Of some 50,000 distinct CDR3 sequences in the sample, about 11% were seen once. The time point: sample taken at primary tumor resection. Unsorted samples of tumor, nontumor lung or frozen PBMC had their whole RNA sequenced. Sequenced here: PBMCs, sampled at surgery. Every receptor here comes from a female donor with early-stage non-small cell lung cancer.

The CDR3 sequence is CASRPPGQAYNEQFF. The CDR3 region has the DNA TGTGCCAGCAGACCGCCGGGACAGGCGTACAATGAGCAGTTCTTC. This rearrangement joins TRBV7-2 to TRBJ2-1; 8 bases align to TRBD1. CDR1 SGHTA and CDR2 FQGNSA come from the germline V gene. Trimming removed 6 bases from V and 4 bases from J; junction bases left unmatched: 8. The CDR3 spans 15 residues.

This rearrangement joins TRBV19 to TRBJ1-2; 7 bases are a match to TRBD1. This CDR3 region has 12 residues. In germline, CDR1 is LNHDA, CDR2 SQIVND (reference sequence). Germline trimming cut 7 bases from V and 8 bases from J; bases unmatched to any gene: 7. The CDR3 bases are TGTGCCAGTACCTCCCAGGGGGACGGCTACACCTTC. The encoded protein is CASTSQGDGYTF.

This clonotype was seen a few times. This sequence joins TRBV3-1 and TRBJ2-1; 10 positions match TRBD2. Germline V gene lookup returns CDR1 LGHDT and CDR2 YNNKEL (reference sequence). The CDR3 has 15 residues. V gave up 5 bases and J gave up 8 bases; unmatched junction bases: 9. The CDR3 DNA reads TGTGCCAGCAGCGCGCCTAGCGGGGGTGTCTATGAGCAGTTCTTC. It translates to CASSAPSGGVYEQFF.

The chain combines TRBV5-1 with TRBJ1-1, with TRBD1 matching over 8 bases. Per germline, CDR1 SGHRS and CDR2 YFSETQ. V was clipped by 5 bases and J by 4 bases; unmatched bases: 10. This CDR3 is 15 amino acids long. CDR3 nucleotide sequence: TGCGCCAGCAGAAGGGGACAGGCTGAGAGCACTGAAGCTTTCTTT. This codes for CASRRGQAESTEAFF.

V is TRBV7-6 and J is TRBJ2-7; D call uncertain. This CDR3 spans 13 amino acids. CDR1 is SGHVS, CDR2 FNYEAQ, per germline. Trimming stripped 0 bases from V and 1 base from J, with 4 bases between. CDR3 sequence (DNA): TGTGCCAGCAGCTTAGCCTCGTCCTACGAGCAGTACTTC. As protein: CASSLASSYEQYF. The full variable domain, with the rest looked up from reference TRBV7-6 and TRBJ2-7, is GAGVSQSPRYKVTKRGQDVALRCDPISGHVSLYWYRQALGQGPEFLTYFNYEAQQDKSGLPNDRFSAERPEGSISTLTIQRTEQRDSAMYRCASSLASSYEQYFGPGTRLTVT.

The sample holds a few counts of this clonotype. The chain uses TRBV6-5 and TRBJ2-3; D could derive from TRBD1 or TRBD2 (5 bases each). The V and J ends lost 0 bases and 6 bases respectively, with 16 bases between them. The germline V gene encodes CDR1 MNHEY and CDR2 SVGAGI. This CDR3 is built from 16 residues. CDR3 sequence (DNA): TGTGCCAGCAGTTACTCTCTGTGGGACCCGCCGGATACGCAGTATTTT. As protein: CASSYSLWDPPDTQYF.

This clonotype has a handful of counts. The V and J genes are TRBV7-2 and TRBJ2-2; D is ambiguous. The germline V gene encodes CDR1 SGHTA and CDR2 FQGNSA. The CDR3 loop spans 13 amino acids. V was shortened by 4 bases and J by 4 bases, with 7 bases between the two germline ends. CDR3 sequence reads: CASSSRVTGELFF. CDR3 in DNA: TGTGCCAGCAGCTCTCGGGTCACCGGGGAGCTGTTTTTT.

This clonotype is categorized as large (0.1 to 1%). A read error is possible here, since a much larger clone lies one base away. The CDR3, as DNA: TGCAGCGTTGAAGAGGGGGACAGGGGCTACGAGCAGTACTTC. Its translation: CSVEEGDRGYEQYF. V and J are TRBV29-1 and TRBJ2-7, with 10 bases that match TRBD1. V gave up 0 bases and J gave up 3 bases; unmatched junction bases: 2. The germline V gene has CDR1 SQVTM and CDR2 ANQGSEA. The CDR3 is 14 residues long.

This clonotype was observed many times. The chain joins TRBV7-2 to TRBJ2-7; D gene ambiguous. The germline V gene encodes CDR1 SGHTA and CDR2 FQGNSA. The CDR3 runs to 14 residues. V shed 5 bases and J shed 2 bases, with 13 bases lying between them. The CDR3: CASSLDSQTYEQYF. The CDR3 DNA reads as TGTGCCAGCAGCCTCGACTCTCAAACCTACGAGCAGTACTTC.